Below, 32 T cell receptor beta chains from the same sample are listed, as sequenced in a study of cytomegalovirus exposure and HLA in healthy donors. Amplification used 60 Vbeta primers and 13 Jbeta primers. Using immunoSEQ multiplex PCR, the repertoire was profiled, and TCRdb retains in-frame clones only, with some absent. The table has around 130,000 clones, roughly 77% seen once. Material for sequencing was PBMCs. Source of these receptors: a man between 40 and 49 years old in good health and CMV-seronegative.

V gene TRBV7-2 combines with J gene TRBJ2-7, with D maybe TRBD2 (6 bases). Trimming stripped 2 bases from V and 2 bases from J, with 13 bases between. This CDR3 has 15 amino acids. Looked up from germline, CDR1 is SGHTA and CDR2 is FQGNSA. The CDR3 sequence is CASSLLGGAPYEQYF. CDR3 nucleotides: TGTGCCAGCAGCTTACTAGGAGGGGCCCCCTACGAGCAGTACTTC.

V gene TRBV9 combines with J gene TRBJ1-3, with TRBD1 as a possible D gene (6 bases). The V gene's germline CDR1 is SGDLS and CDR2 YYNGEE. Trimming stripped 4 bases from V and 4 bases from J, with 12 bases between. The CDR3 totals 14 residues. CDR3 bases: TGTGCCAGCAGCTCAGGGGTGGCCGGAAACACCATATATTTT. As protein: CASSSGVAGNTIYF.

With regard to this clone: At one end the junction does not follow the germline gene, possibly because of a read error. Other DNA variants within this sample encode the same CDR3. The rearrangement uses TRBV7-6 and TRBJ1-1; the match to TRBD1 covers 7 bases. CDR1 SGHVS and CDR2 FNYEAQ come from the germline V gene. The CDR3 loop spans 15 amino acids. The CDR3 DNA follows: TGTGCCAGCAGCCTCTACAGGGGACCCAACACTGAAGCTTTCTTC. Translating it yields CASSLYRGPNTEAFF.

This chain links TRBV9 with TRBJ2-1; 13 bases line up with TRBD2. Unmatched junction bases numbered 2, after V lost 2 bases and J lost 6 bases. The germline CDR1 and CDR2 sequences are SGDLS and YYNGEE. The CDR3 length is 15 residues. The CDR3 protein is CASSVGLAGINEQFF. CDR3 nucleotides: TGTGCCAGCAGCGTGGGACTAGCGGGGATCAATGAGCAGTTCTTC. The full variable domain, with the rest looked up from reference TRBV9 and TRBJ2-1, is DSGVTQTPKHLITATGQRVTLRCSPRSGDLSVYWYQQSLDQGLQFLIQYYNGEERAKGNILERFSAQQFPDLHSELNLSSLELGDSALYFCASSVGLAGINEQFFGPGTRLTVL.

The chain recombines TRBV9 with TRBJ1-1; maybe TRBD1 (5 bases). The CDR3 covers 14 residues. Trimming removed 3 bases from V and 0 bases from J, with 9 bases in between. Per the germline V gene, CDR1 is SGDLS and CDR2 is YYNGEE. CDR3: CASSATTVNTEAFF. The DNA of the CDR3 is TGTGCCAGCAGCGCTACGACAGTGAACACTGAAGCTTTCTTT.

The chain employs TRBV19 and TRBJ2-7; 10 nucleotides line up with TRBD2. The CDR3 extends over 15 amino acids. The V segment lost 6 bases and the J segment 3 bases; nucleotides outside the gene matches: 8. From germline, CDR1 is LNHDA and CDR2 SQIVND (reference sequence). CDR3 region: CASRQAGGPVYEQYF. CDR3 bases: TGTGCCAGTAGACAAGCGGGAGGGCCTGTCTACGAGCAGTACTTC.

This chain connects TRBV6-5 to TRBJ1-5, with 7 positions matching TRBD1. The germline V gene encodes CDR1 MNHEY and CDR2 SVGAGI. There are 15 residues in the CDR3. V shed 6 bases and J 3 bases; nucleotides not matched to a gene: 8. The CDR3 loop reads CASRTGTGINQPQHF. The CDR3 coding sequence is TGTGCCAGCAGGACAGGGACGGGAATCAATCAGCCCCAGCATTTT.

The chain couples TRBV7-2 to TRBJ1-6; 10 bases fit TRBD1. The CDR3 is 15 amino acids. Germline CDR1 is SGHTA and CDR2 is FQGNSA. J lost 7 bases, V lost 5 bases, and 5 bases had no gene match. The CDR3 bases are TGTGCCAGCAGCCTTGACAGGGGGCGCAATTCACCCCTCCACTTT. Its protein product is CASSLDRGRNSPLHF.

V usage is TRBV7-8 and J usage is TRBJ1-1, with D possibly matching TRBD1 (5 bases). The CDR3 totals 14 residues. CDR1 is SGHVS, CDR2 FQNEAQ, per germline. V gave up 4 bases and J gave up 10 bases, with 19 bases separating them. Written as DNA, the CDR3 is TGTGCCAGCAGCTCCATGCAGGGTGGAATCGGAGCTTTCTTT. Its translation is CASSSMQGGIGAFF.

J is TRBJ1-2 and V is TRBV29-1; 9 nucleotides match TRBD1. CDR1 SQVTM and CDR2 ANQGSEA come from the germline V gene. The CDR3 loop spans 12 amino acids. The trim removed 4 bases at V and 4 bases at J, leaving 1 base unmatched. Written as DNA, the CDR3 is TGCAGCGTTGGACAGGGGGGCTATGGCTACACCTTC. The encoded protein is CSVGQGGYGYTF.

This clone showed up just a few times. V usage is TRBV5-1 and J usage is TRBJ2-2; 8 nucleotides line up with TRBD1. The CDR3 spans 16 residues. CDR1 is SGHRS, CDR2 YFSETQ, per germline. With V trimmed by 4 bases and J by 5 bases, 10 bases remained unmatched. Here the CDR3 DNA reads TGCGCCAGCAGCCCGACCACGACAGGGGATACCGGGGAGCTGTTTTTT. Translated, it gives CASSPTTTGDTGELFF.

The V gene is TRBV12-1, the J gene TRBJ2-1; no DNA check was done on the table's D call, TRBD2. TRBV12-1 is classified as a pseudogene. CDR3 length: 16 amino acids. CDR3 in DNA: TGTGCCAGCAGCTCCCCCGGACTCCCCGCGTACAATGAGCAGTTCTTC. Translation: CASSSPGLPAYNEQFF.

The table lists this clone with a count of one. This chain links TRBV5-6 with TRBJ2-7; 7 bases agree with TRBD1. Trimming removed 1 base from V and 3 bases from J; junction bases left unmatched: 7. The CDR3 extends over 15 amino acids. Germline assignment: CDR1 SGHDT and CDR2 YYEEEE. The CDR3 loop is CASSLRTGPFYEQYF. Here the CDR3 DNA reads TGTGCCAGCAGCTTGAGGACAGGTCCATTCTACGAGCAGTACTTC. The whole variable domain, filled in from reference TRBV5-6 and TRBJ2-7, reads DAGVTQSPTHLIKTRGQQVTLRCSPKSGHDTVSWYQQALGQGPQFIFQYYEEEERQRGNFPDRFSGHQFPNYSSELNVNALLLGDSALYLCASSLRTGPFYEQYFGPGTRLTVT.

The chain links TRBV6-5 to TRBJ2-1; possible D gene TRBD1, 6 bases. V was pared by 0 bases and J by 7 bases, with 7 bases between. Germline CDR1 MNHEY, CDR2 SVGAGI. The CDR3 covers 13 residues. The CDR3 sequence: CASSYSRGNEQFF. The CDR3 bases are TGTGCCAGCAGTTACTCGAGGGGGAATGAGCAGTTCTTC.

This sequence joins TRBV7-2 and TRBJ2-1; D is possibly TRBD1 (6 bases). V lost 1 base and J 11 bases, leaving 9 bases between the germline ends. Germline CDR1 reads SGHTA; CDR2 reads FQGNSA. CDR3 length: 12 amino acids. CDR3 protein: CASSLEDRKQFF. The CDR3 region has the DNA TGTGCCAGCAGCTTAGAGGACAGAAAGCAGTTCTTC.

The chain carries TRBV4-2 and TRBJ2-7; 7 bases match TRBD1. V lost 4 bases to trimming and J lost 5 bases; unmatched junction nucleotides: 11. Germline V gene sequence: CDR1 LGHNA, CDR2 YNFKEQ. This CDR3 has 15 amino acids. DNA of the CDR3: TGTGCCAGCAGCCGAACCACCGGGACAGCCCACGAGCAGTACTTC. It specifies CASSRTTGTAHEQYF.

The chain links TRBV6-5 to TRBJ2-3; TRBD2 matches at 9 bases. Germline-derived CDR1 and CDR2 are MNHEY and SVGAGI. V was pared by 3 bases and J by 4 bases, with 5 bases of the junction left unmatched. The CDR3 loop spans 15 amino acids. The CDR3 nucleotides read TGTGCCAGCAGTTATTCTAGCGGGGTGCCAGATACGCAGTATTTT. Translating it yields CASSYSSGVPDTQYF.

The V gene is TRBV5-1, the J gene TRBJ1-1; 8 bases match TRBD1. Germline loops: CDR1 SGHRS, CDR2 YFSETQ. V lost 0 bases and J lost 0; bases outside the gene matches: 4. CDR3 length equals 16 residues. CDR3: CASSLELTGVNTEAFF. Here the CDR3 DNA reads TGCGCCAGCAGCTTGGAGCTGACAGGGGTGAACACTGAAGCTTTCTTT.

The chain combines TRBV6-5 with TRBJ2-1; the D gene is possibly TRBD1 (6 bases). The V gene's germline CDR1 is MNHEY and CDR2 SVGAGI. The CDR3 covers 14 residues. Trimming shortened V by 6 bases and J by 5 bases, and 14 bases separated the two germline ends. As DNA, the CDR3 is TGTGCCAGCAGCGAGACCGCAGGGGACAATGAGCAGTTCTTC. Its protein product is CASSETAGDNEQFF.

The chain couples TRBV7-9 to TRBJ2-7; no clear D gene. The CDR3 extends over 12 amino acids. The germline CDR1 and CDR2 sequences are SEHNR and FQNEAQ (reference sequence). Trimming shortened V by 2 bases and J by 12 bases, and 14 bases separated the two germline ends. The CDR3 spells CASSLKLAELYF. The CDR3 bases are TGTGCCAGCAGCTTAAAGCTGGCGGAGTTGTACTTC.

The CDR3 DNA follows: TGTGCCAGCAGCGTGGGGCTCGGGGGGGCCAACGTCCTGACTTTC. Translation: CASSVGLGGANVLTF. The chain carries TRBV9 and TRBJ2-6, with TRBD1 as a possible D gene (5 bases). The germline V and J ends were trimmed by 2 bases and 4 bases, with 10 bases remaining between them. The germline V gene has CDR1 SGDLS and CDR2 YYNGEE. There are 15 residues in the CDR3.

The V call is TRBV13, the J call TRBJ1-1; D uncertain. There are 13 residues in the CDR3. The ends were cut back, 1 base at V and 1 base at J, with 4 bases in the middle. Per germline, CDR1 PRHDT and CDR2 FYEKMQ (reference sequence). CDR3 DNA: TGTGCCAGCAGCTTAGTAGAGAACACTGAAGCTTTCTTT. Residues: CASSLVENTEAFF.

A few counts support this clone. One end of the junction fails to match germline, which may point to a read error. This rearrangement joins TRBV4-3 to TRBJ2-4, with 14 bases identical to TRBD2. CDR3 size: 17 residues. Looked up from germline, CDR1 is LGHNA and CDR2 is YSLEER. DNA of the CDR3: TGCGCCAGCAGCCAAGATGGGACTAGCGGGAGTGGAAACAGTCAGTACTTC. This encodes CASSQDGTSGSGNSQYF.

The chain recombines TRBV6-4 with TRBJ2-5, with 9 bases aligning to TRBD2. The V gene's germline CDR1 is MRHNA and CDR2 SNTAGT. Trimming took 7 bases from V and 11 from J; bases not matched to a gene: 20. The CDR3 sequence is 16 residues long. The CDR3 region is CASKWREGFTYNEQYF. The CDR3 DNA follows: TGTGCCAGCAAATGGCGGGAGGGCTTCACCTACAATGAGCAGTACTTC.

J is TRBJ1-4 and V is TRBV12-5; a possible D gene is TRBD1 (6 bases). V shed 3 bases and J shed 3 bases, with 11 bases lying between them. CDR1 and CDR2 from the germline V gene are LGHNT and FRNRAP. This CDR3 is 15 amino acids long. As DNA, the CDR3 is TGTGCTAGTGGTTTAAGGGGGGGGTCTAATGAAAAACTGTTTTTT. As protein: CASGLRGGSNEKLFF. Complete variable domain (other parts from reference TRBV12-5 and TRBJ1-4): DARVTQTPRHKVTEMGQEVTMRCQPILGHNTVFWYRQTMMQGLELLAYFRNRAPLDDSGMPKDRFSAEMPDATLATLKIQPSEPRDSAVYFCASGLRGGSNEKLFFGSGTQLSVL.

The V call is TRBV6-1, the J call TRBJ2-7; TRBD1 agrees at 9 bases. CDR1 is MNHNS and CDR2 is SASEGT in the germline V gene. This CDR3 region has 15 residues. J gave up 6 bases and V 1 base, and 7 bases lay outside the gene matches. The CDR3, as DNA: TGTGCCAGCAGTGAAGGACAGGGGGGCTATGGCGAGCAGTACTTC. This encodes CASSEGQGGYGEQYF.

The chain joins TRBV30 to TRBJ2-1; D perhaps matches TRBD2 (5 bases). CDR1 is GTSNPN, CDR2 SVGIG, per germline (reference sequence). V was pared by 3 bases and J by 5 bases, with 20 bases between. The CDR3 covers 16 residues. The CDR3 loop is CAWRVAGGGAHNEQFF. DNA for the CDR3: TGTGCCTGGAGGGTAGCAGGCGGAGGTGCACACAATGAGCAGTTCTTC.

The chain is built from TRBV5-1 and TRBJ2-1; possible D gene TRBD2, 5 bases. V gave up 5 bases and J gave up 0 bases, with 12 bases separating them. CDR3 size: 15 residues. Germline V lookup: CDR1 SGHRS, CDR2 YFSETQ. The CDR3 DNA sequence: TGCGCCAGCAGGGAGAGGGTTCACTCCTACAATGAGCAGTTCTTC. This translates into CASRERVHSYNEQFF.

This rearrangement joins TRBV7-2 to TRBJ2-7; 11 bases are a match to TRBD2. This CDR3 spans 15 amino acids. V lost 1 base and J lost 4; bases outside the gene matches: 3. CDR1 and CDR2 from the germline V gene are SGHTA and FQGNSA. The chain's CDR3 is CASSLVTSGVYEQYF. The DNA of the CDR3 is TGTGCCAGCAGCTTAGTGACTAGCGGGGTATACGAGCAGTACTTC.

This clone was recorded only once. The chain employs TRBV6-1 and TRBJ1-5; D is uncertain. Germline V gene sequence: CDR1 MNHNS, CDR2 SASEGT. The CDR3 loop spans 12 amino acids. V shed 5 bases and J shed 3 bases, with 5 bases lying between them. CDR3 in amino acids: CASSPLNQPQHF. The DNA for the CDR3 is TGTGCCAGCAGTCCACTCAATCAGCCCCAGCATTTT.

This sequence joins TRBV7-3 and TRBJ2-7; tentatively, D is TRBD1 (5 bases). The CDR3 contains 13 residues. Trimming removed 1 base from V and 8 bases from J, with 12 bases in between. The germline V gene has CDR1 SGHTA and CDR2 FQGTGA. The CDR3 DNA reads TGTGCCAGCAGCTTAAGTGTAGGGGCGCAGCAGTACTTC. The encoded protein is CASSLSVGAQQYF.

In this sample, this clone turned up a few times. V and J are TRBV9 and TRBJ2-1, with 9 bases that match TRBD1. CDR1 SGDLS and CDR2 YYNGEE come from the germline V gene. The junction had 18 bases not matched to a gene; V was cut back by 4 bases and J by 4 bases. This CDR3 contains 19 residues. CDR3 in DNA: TGTGCCAGCAGCCCACCCTCCTCCGACAGGGGGGGACGGTACAATGAGCAGTTCTTC. Protein sequence: CASSPPSSDRGGRYNEQFF.